Below, 10 T cell receptor beta chains from the same sample are listed, as sequenced in a study of control samples from healthy donors and cancer patients. Sequenced by immunoSEQ multiplex PCR; TCRdb stores in-frame clones only, minus some. Among about 110,000 clones listed, roughly 89% were seen once. Sequencing was carried out using blood. The receptors here all came from a woman between 50 and 59 years old in good health.

The V and J genes are TRBV7-6 and TRBJ2-1; 9 bases align to TRBD2. With V trimmed by 5 bases and J by 7 bases, 12 bases remained unmatched. Germline assignment: CDR1 SGHVS and CDR2 FNYEAQ. The CDR3 runs to 16 residues. The CDR3 protein is CASSPRQAGGRNEQFF. CDR3 nucleotide sequence: TGTGCCAGCAGCCCCAGGCAAGCGGGAGGACGTAATGAGCAGTTCTTC.

V gene TRBV6-5 combines with J gene TRBJ2-5; D is unresolved. CDR1 is MNHEY, CDR2 SVGAGI, per germline. The V and J ends lost 4 bases and 2 bases respectively, with 11 bases between them. The CDR3 contains 14 residues. The CDR3 loop reads CASSLLASQETQYF. The CDR3 bases are TGTGCCAGCAGTTTGCTGGCTAGTCAAGAGACCCAGTACTTC.

This chain connects TRBV4-3 to TRBJ2-1, with 8 nucleotides matching TRBD2. The CDR3 extends over 16 amino acids. V lost 3 bases to trimming and J lost 3 bases; unmatched junction nucleotides: 7. The germline V gene has CDR1 LGHNA and CDR2 YSLEER. CDR3: CASSHGRGGDYNEQFF. In DNA form, the CDR3 reads TGCGCCAGCAGCCACGGGAGGGGAGGGGACTACAATGAGCAGTTCTTC.

The chain combines TRBV3-1 (or the pseudogene TRBV3-2) with TRBJ1-2; no clear D gene. Germline lookup yields CDR1 LGHDT and CDR2 YNNKEL (reference sequence). Trimming took 0 bases from V and 8 from J, leaving 7 bases between them. This CDR3 is 12 amino acids long. CDR3 region: CASSQEPLGYTF. Here the CDR3 DNA reads TGTGCCAGCAGCCAAGAGCCGCTGGGCTACACCTTC.

Only a few counts were recorded for this clone. The chain carries TRBV6-5 and TRBJ2-5; D unclear. CDR1 is MNHEY, CDR2 SVGAGI, per germline. The CDR3 is 11 residues long. With 5 bases removed from V and 9 bases from J, the gap between germline ends came to 10 bases. The CDR3 DNA follows: TGTGCCAGCAGTCCCACTAATTCCCAGTACTTC. This codes for CASSPTNSQYF.

The genes are TRBV30 and TRBJ2-7; D uncertain. There are 12 residues in the CDR3. Between the trimmed V and J ends, which lost 3 bases and 0 bases, there was a span of 6 bases. CDR1 and CDR2 from the germline V gene are GTSNPN and SVGIG (reference sequence). The CDR3 region has the DNA TGTGCCTGGAGGGGCAACTCCTACGAGCAGTACTTC. Translated, it gives CAWRGNSYEQYF.

The chain has TRBV6-5 and TRBJ2-1; TRBD2 is a possible D gene (6 bases). Germline lookup yields CDR1 MNHEY and CDR2 SVGAGI. The ends were cut back, 2 bases at V and 0 bases at J, with 11 bases in the middle. The CDR3 covers 16 residues. CDR3 sequence: CASSYAGLSSYNEQFF. CDR3 DNA sequence: TGTGCCAGCAGTTACGCGGGACTGAGCTCCTACAATGAGCAGTTCTTC.

The rearrangement links TRBV7-9 to TRBJ2-1; D not certain. Per the germline V gene, CDR1 is SEHNR and CDR2 is FQNEAQ (reference sequence). The CDR3 runs 16 residues. Deletions cut 4 bases from V and 2 bases from J, with 15 bases between. This CDR3 reads CASSSRFQPTYNEQFF. The CDR3 region has the DNA TGTGCCAGCAGCTCTCGATTCCAACCGACCTACAATGAGCAGTTCTTC.

V gene TRBV7-9 combines with J gene TRBJ1-2, with 8 bases matching TRBD1. Germline V CDR1 and CDR2: SEHNR, FQNEAQ (reference sequence). V shed 1 base and J 4 bases; nucleotides not matched to a gene: 5. The CDR3 runs to 15 residues. The CDR3 bases are TGTGCCAGCAGCTTAGAGCAGGGGGCAGCCTATGGCTACACCTTC. As protein: CASSLEQGAAYGYTF.

The V gene is TRBV18, the J gene TRBJ1-6; 7 bases align to TRBD1. With 6 bases clipped from V and 5 bases from J, the junction kept 4 bases outside the gene matches. The CDR3 consists of 14 residues. Germline V gene data show CDR1 as KGHSH and CDR2 as LQKENI. CDR3 coding DNA: TGTGCCAGCTCGCCGGGACAGCATAATTCACCCCTCCACTTT. It translates to CASSPGQHNSPLHF.